This entry lists 30 T cell receptor beta chains sequenced from one sample in a study of T cell changes during pregnancy in multiple sclerosis. Data came from immunoSEQ multiplex PCR; TCRdb stores just in-frame clones and leaves some out. The sample comprises around 42,000 clones, 75% to 95% of which are singletons, and approximately 2% rests with the top ten. Material: CD4+ T cells from peripheral blood mononuclear cells, obtained after pregnancy. The receptor set was obtained from a female donor in good health, enrolled as a control in a pregnancy study.

The rearrangement joins TRBV7-8 to TRBJ2-1; 10 positions match TRBD2. Germline loops: CDR1 SGHVS, CDR2 FQNEAQ. The CDR3 extends over 14 amino acids. V shed 6 bases and J 5 bases; nucleotides not matched to a gene: 4. The CDR3 is CASRVSGGDNEQFF. The CDR3 DNA follows: TGTGCCAGCAGAGTAAGCGGGGGGGACAATGAGCAGTTCTTC.

The chain carries TRBV7-3 and TRBJ1-1; no definite D call. The CDR3 is 14 amino acids. The V end was cut by 0 bases, the J end by 2 bases, with 7 bases between. The germline V gene has CDR1 SGHTA and CDR2 FQGTGA. The CDR3 nucleotides are TGTGCCAGCAGCTTAACTGGGCTTAACACTGAAGCTTTCTTT. This encodes CASSLTGLNTEAFF.

V is TRBV7-9 and J is TRBJ2-3; 10 bases fit TRBD2. CDR3 length equals 15 residues. CDR1 is SEHNR and CDR2 is FQNEAQ in the germline V gene (reference sequence). Germline trimming cut 5 bases from V and 4 bases from J; bases unmatched to any gene: 6. The CDR3: CASSPPGTSADTQYF. The CDR3 bases are TGTGCCAGCAGCCCGCCTGGGACTAGCGCAGATACGCAGTATTTT.

The chain couples TRBV10-3 to TRBJ1-1; no clear D gene. The CDR3 length is 14 residues. Germline V gene lookup returns CDR1 ENHRY and CDR2 SYGVKD. The V and J ends lost 0 bases and 1 base respectively, with 6 bases between them. As DNA, the CDR3 is TGTGCCATCAGTGAGTCGGAGTCGAACACTGAAGCTTTCTTT. Encoded protein: CAISESESNTEAFF.

This sequence joins TRBV10-3 and TRBJ1-5, with 8 bases fitting TRBD1. CDR1 ENHRY and CDR2 SYGVKD come from the germline V gene. The ends lost 10 bases at V and 2 bases at J; junction bases unmatched: 7. There are 14 residues in the CDR3. CDR3 residues: CATETGGGNQPQHF. Written as DNA, the CDR3 is TGTGCCACGGAAACAGGGGGGGGCAATCAGCCCCAGCATTTT.

The V and J genes are TRBV28 and TRBJ2-5, with 10 bases aligning to TRBD1. V was clipped by 3 bases and J by 5 bases; unmatched bases: 9. The CDR3 covers 16 residues. Germline-derived CDR1 and CDR2 are MDHEN and SYDVKM. This chain's CDR3 is CASSLVDRGRMETQYF. The CDR3 region has the DNA TGTGCCAGCAGTTTGGTCGACAGGGGGCGGATGGAGACCCAGTACTTC.

The genes are TRBV28 and TRBJ1-2, with TRBD1 matching over 8 bases. In germline, CDR1 is MDHEN, CDR2 SYDVKM. The V gene end was trimmed by 6 bases and the J gene end by 4 bases; junction bases not matched to a gene: 10. This CDR3 has 15 amino acids. This chain's CDR3 is CASSLDRGLVYGYTF. DNA for the CDR3: TGTGCCAGCAGCCTCGACAGGGGATTGGTCTATGGCTACACCTTC.

This chain connects TRBV5-1 to TRBJ2-7; D is uncertain. The V gene's germline CDR1 is SGHRS and CDR2 YFSETQ. The V and J ends lost 4 bases and 7 bases respectively, with 3 bases between them. The CDR3 has 9 amino acids. DNA for the CDR3: TGCGCCAGCAGCCGGGAGCAGTACTTC. This codes for CASSREQYF.

The CDR3 region is CASSLLPAGANVLTF. The CDR3 DNA reads as TGCGCCAGCAGCTTGTTGCCAGCTGGGGCCAACGTCCTGACTTTC. V and J are TRBV5-1 and TRBJ2-6, with D unclear. Germline CDR1 is SGHRS and CDR2 is YFSETQ. Trimming took off 1 base at V and 2 bases at J, with 7 bases between the two ends. The CDR3 length is 15 residues. The whole variable domain, remainder taken from reference TRBV5-1 and TRBJ2-6, is KAGVTQTPRYLIKTRGQQVTLSCSPISGHRSVSWYQQTPGQGLQFLFEYFSETQRNKGNFPGRFSGRQFSNSRSEMNVSTLELGDSALYLCASSLLPAGANVLTFGAGSRLTVL.

This chain connects TRBV11-2 to TRBJ2-1; 7 bases agree with TRBD1. The J segment lost 8 bases and the V segment lost 5 bases, leaving 3 bases of the junction unmatched. CDR1 and CDR2 from the germline V gene are SGHAT and FQNNGV. CDR3 length: 12 residues. This CDR3 reads CASSKDRDEQFF. CDR3 nucleotides: TGTGCCAGCAGCAAAGACAGGGATGAGCAGTTCTTC.

This chain uses TRBV6-1 with TRBJ2-1, with TRBD2 matching 7 bases. Per the germline V gene, CDR1 is MNHNS and CDR2 is SASEGT. CDR3 size: 14 residues. J lost 1 base, V lost 5 bases, and 2 bases had no gene match. CDR3 sequence: CASSQRGSYNEQFF. The CDR3 bases are TGTGCCAGCAGTCAGCGGGGATCCTACAATGAGCAGTTCTTC.

The rearrangement links TRBV10-2 to TRBJ1-5, with 8 bases lining up with TRBD1. This CDR3 is 15 amino acids long. The junction had 6 bases not matched to a gene; V was cut back by 0 bases and J by 8 bases. From germline, CDR1 is WSHSY and CDR2 SAAADI. DNA of the CDR3: TGCGCCAGCAGTGAGTCGGACAGGGCGGGGGAGCCCCAGCATTTT. Encoded protein: CASSESDRAGEPQHF.

The rearrangement joins TRBV4-2 to TRBJ1-2; the match to TRBD1 covers 8 bases. Germline values: CDR1 LGHNA, CDR2 YNFKEQ. The CDR3 contains 15 residues. Unmatched junction bases numbered 4, after V lost 4 bases and J lost 0 bases. In DNA, the CDR3 is TGTGCCAGCAGCCGAGACAGGGGTACTAACTATGGCTACACCTTC. Protein product: CASSRDRGTNYGYTF.

This clone was seen more than once but under ten times. V usage is TRBV10-2 and J usage is TRBJ2-7; maybe TRBD2 (5 bases). With 6 bases removed from V and 5 bases from J, the gap between germline ends came to 14 bases. The CDR3 totals 13 residues. The V gene's germline CDR1 is WSHSY and CDR2 SAAADI. As DNA, the CDR3 is TGCGCCAGCAGAAGCGGTGGTAGGAACGAGCAGTACTTC. This translates into CASRSGGRNEQYF.

The CDR3 here is CASTTGGPRDRDSYEQYF. As DNA, the CDR3 is TGTGCCAGCACCACCGGGGGGCCCCGGGACAGGGACTCCTACGAGCAGTACTTC. V is TRBV7-9 and J is TRBJ2-7, with 9 bases aligning to TRBD1. CDR1 is SEHNR and CDR2 is FQNEAQ in the germline V gene (reference sequence). The CDR3 extends over 18 amino acids. J gave up 0 bases and V 7 bases, and 16 bases lay outside the gene matches.

The chain uses TRBV5-6 and TRBJ1-4, with 10 positions matching TRBD1. Per the germline V gene, CDR1 is SGHDT and CDR2 is YYEEEE. The CDR3 is 15 amino acids. V shed 4 bases and J 8 bases; nucleotides not matched to a gene: 8. This CDR3 is CASSPWTGGQEKLFF. The CDR3 region has the DNA TGTGCCAGCAGCCCATGGACAGGGGGGCAAGAAAAACTGTTTTTT. The whole variable domain, remainder taken from reference TRBV5-6 and TRBJ1-4, is DAGVTQSPTHLIKTRGQQVTLRCSPKSGHDTVSWYQQALGQGPQFIFQYYEEEERQRGNFPDRFSGHQFPNYSSELNVNALLLGDSALYLCASSPWTGGQEKLFFGSGTQLSVL.

The chain joins TRBV7-9 to TRBJ2-3; 11 bases line up with TRBD2. The CDR3 covers 17 residues. V shed 4 bases, J shed 3 bases, and the junction held 9 bases outside the gene matches. Germline-derived CDR1 and CDR2 are SEHNR and FQNEAQ (reference sequence). CDR3 amino acids: CASSSLLGTSGTDTQYF. The CDR3 DNA reads TGTGCCAGCAGCTCCTTATTAGGGACTAGCGGAACAGATACGCAGTATTTT.

The chain has TRBV27 and TRBJ1-1; weak D call: TRBD1 (5 bases). Trimming shortened V by 8 bases and J by 1 base, and 11 bases separated the two germline ends. Germline V lookup: CDR1 MNHEY, CDR2 SMNVEV (reference sequence). The CDR3 has 13 amino acids. CDR3 sequence (DNA): TGTGCCAGCCAAATGCAGGGGAACACTGAAGCTTTCTTT. It is translated as CASQMQGNTEAFF.

The chain employs TRBV4-1 and TRBJ2-3, with 11 bases identical to TRBD2. Germline V gene data show CDR1 as MGHRA and CDR2 as YSYEKL. The length of the CDR3 is 17 residues. V shed 2 bases and J 7 bases; nucleotides not matched to a gene: 11. The DNA for the CDR3 is TGCGCCAGCAGCCAAACCCCCCTAGCGGGGGGTCGTAATACGCAGTATTTT. Amino acid sequence: CASSQTPLAGGRNTQYF.

The chain couples TRBV27 to TRBJ2-5; D perhaps matches TRBD2 (5 bases). Germline-derived CDR1 and CDR2 are MNHEY and SMNVEV (reference sequence). V gave up 5 bases and J gave up 9 bases, with 19 bases separating them. The CDR3 is made up of 14 amino acids. CDR3 nucleotide sequence: TGTGCCAGCAGTACCTTAACTAGGTCCGAGCCCCAGTACTTC. Translated, it gives CASSTLTRSEPQYF.

CDR3 in amino acids: CASSSRGAPGELFF. The CDR3 coding sequence is TGTGCCAGCAGTTCCAGGGGGGCGCCCGGGGAGCTGTTTTTT. The chain carries TRBV27 and TRBJ2-2; D may be TRBD1 (7 bases). The CDR3 spans 14 residues. CDR1 MNHEY and CDR2 SMNVEV come from the germline V gene (reference sequence). Trimming removed 4 bases at V and 6 bases at J, with 12 bases between.

The rearrangement uses TRBV28 and TRBJ2-3; TRBD1 matches at 8 bases. This CDR3 contains 12 residues. The V and J ends lost 4 bases and 6 bases, in that order; junction bases with no gene match: 0. Looked up from germline, CDR1 is MDHEN and CDR2 is SYDVKM. Here the CDR3 reads CASSSGGDTQYF. CDR3 DNA sequence: TGTGCCAGCAGTTCAGGGGGCGATACGCAGTATTTT.

The chain uses TRBV27 and TRBJ1-2; D ambiguous. Trimming stripped 6 bases from V and 5 bases from J, with 4 bases between. Germline assignment: CDR1 MNHEY and CDR2 SMNVEV (reference sequence). This CDR3 comprises 10 residues. In DNA form, the CDR3 reads TGTGCCAGCAGCCCTTATGGCTACACCTTC. It specifies CASSPYGYTF.

The chain combines TRBV19 with TRBJ1-6, with a tentative D call TRBD1 (5 bases). There are 16 residues in the CDR3. The germline gives CDR1 LNHDA, CDR2 SQIVND (reference sequence). V was trimmed by 3 bases and J by 8 bases, leaving 17 bases between them. The CDR3 coding sequence is TGTGCCAGTAGTATCGATTCAGGGAACAGAGATTCACCCCTCCACTTT. It encodes CASSIDSGNRDSPLHF.

The chain joins TRBV7-8 to TRBJ2-7; 9 bases fit TRBD1. The CDR3 is 18 residues long. The germline V gene has CDR1 SGHVS and CDR2 FQNEAQ. J was trimmed by 2 bases and V by 5 bases; bases with no gene match: 16. CDR3 protein: CASSRRDRELIVPYEQYF. CDR3 bases: TGTGCCAGCAGCCGCCGGGACAGGGAATTAATTGTGCCCTACGAGCAGTACTTC. The full variable domain, rest sourced from reference TRBV7-8 and TRBJ2-7, is GAGVSQSPRYKVAKRGQDVALRCDPISGHVSLFWYQQALGQGPEFLTYFQNEAQLDKSGLPSDRFFAERPEGSVSTLKIQRTQQEDSAVYLCASSRRDRELIVPYEQYFGPGTRLTVT.

The chain combines TRBV5-1 with TRBJ2-3; TRBD2 aligns across 9 bases. In germline, CDR1 is SGHRS, CDR2 YFSETQ. The CDR3 length is 15 residues. The J segment lost 1 base and the V segment lost 0 bases, leaving 0 bases of the junction unmatched. DNA for the CDR3: TGCGCCAGCAGCTTGGTAGCGGGAGGCACAGATACGCAGTATTTT. Translated: CASSLVAGGTDTQYF. The full variable domain, its missing parts supplied by reference TRBV5-1 and TRBJ2-3, is KAGVTQTPRYLIKTRGQQVTLSCSPISGHRSVSWYQQTPGQGLQFLFEYFSETQRNKGNFPGRFSGRQFSNSRSEMNVSTLELGDSALYLCASSLVAGGTDTQYFGPGTRLTVL.

CDR3 in DNA: TGTGCCAGCAGTCAGCTAGCGGGAGGGCCGAAAACAGATACGCAGTATTTT. Translation gives CASSQLAGGPKTDTQYF. The rearrangement links TRBV27 to TRBJ2-3; 12 positions agree with TRBD2. Germline-derived CDR1 and CDR2 are MNHEY and SMNVEV (reference sequence). This CDR3 has 17 amino acids. V was pared by 5 bases and J by 3 bases, with 9 bases of the junction left unmatched.

The J gene is TRBJ1-2, the V gene TRBV12-2. TRBV12-2 is annotated as a pseudogene. The CDR3 is made up of 12 amino acids. CDR3 residues: CASRRSNYGYTF. Written as DNA, the CDR3 is TGTGCAAGTCGTCGGAGCAACTATGGCTACACCTTC.

V gene TRBV4-3 combines with J gene TRBJ2-5; TRBD2 matches at 10 bases. Trimming at V came to 0 bases and at J to 5 bases, leaving 9 bases not matched to a gene. This CDR3 has 17 residues. The germline V gene has CDR1 LGHNA and CDR2 YSLEER. CDR3 region: CASSQDFSGRLGETQYF. CDR3 DNA sequence: TGCGCCAGCAGCCAAGATTTTAGCGGGAGGCTGGGGGAGACCCAGTACTTC.

This chain connects TRBV7-3 to TRBJ2-7; D is perhaps TRBD1 (6 bases). The length of the CDR3 is 15 residues. Between the trimmed V and J ends, which lost 4 bases and 3 bases, there was a span of 16 bases. Germline loops: CDR1 SGHTA, CDR2 FQGTGA. The CDR3 region has the DNA TGTGCCAGCAGCTCTGCTTACTCAGGGGACTACGAGCAGTACTTC. Translated, it gives CASSSAYSGDYEQYF. Variable domain in full (rest from reference TRBV7-3 and TRBJ2-7): GAGVSQTPSNKVTEKGKYVELRCDPISGHTALYWYRQSLGQGPEFLIYFQGTGAADDSGLPNDRFFAVRPEGSVSTLKIQRTERGDSAVYLCASSSAYSGDYEQYFGPGTRLTVT.